One sample yielded the 8 T cell receptor beta chains listed below, sequenced in a study of T cells in Graves' hyperthyroidism and ophthalmopathy. RNA transcripts served as the template for amplifying TCR beta CDR3 regions. The HTBI primer set was used in a first-round RT-PCR of the TCR CDR3. TCRdb re-analysed the multiplex PCR reads in MiXCR, keeping a single row per CDR3 protein. The repertoire consists of about 500,000 distinct CDR3 sequences, with around 43% occurring once and the leading ten covering about 45%. Sequencing used peripheral blood or thyroid tissue (not recorded which). These receptors all come from an adult woman with Graves' disease, either hyperthyroidism or ophthalmopathy (not recorded which).

This clonotype turned up a few times. This rearrangement joins TRBV4-1 to TRBJ1-1; D remains unclear. The V end lost 5 bases, the J end lost 0 bases, and 16 bases lay between the germline ends. CDR1 is MGHRA, CDR2 YSYEKL, per germline. The CDR3 extends over 16 amino acids. The CDR3 protein is CASSLALGGVNTEAFF. The CDR3 coding sequence is TGCGCCAGCAGCTTGGCCCTCGGCGGAGTGAACACTGAAGCTTTCTTT.

The chain joins TRBV7-9 to TRBJ2-7; D possibly corresponds to TRBD1 (6 bases). Trimming pared 6 bases from V and 0 bases from J, leaving 12 bases between. Germline CDR1 reads SEHNR; CDR2 reads FQNEAQ (reference sequence). This CDR3 has 14 amino acids. CDR3 sequence: CASSSPGVSYEQYF. CDR3 bases: TGTGCCAGCAGTTCTCCAGGGGTCTCCTACGAGCAGTACTTC.

About this clonotype itself: Since a much larger clone is just one base distant, this may be a read error. The chain combines TRBV20-1 with TRBJ2-7; a possible D gene is TRBD2 (6 bases). V dropped 1 base and J dropped 3 bases, with 13 bases sitting between them. The CDR3 is 14 residues long. CDR1 and CDR2 (germline): DFQATT, SNEGSKA (reference sequence). CDR3 region: CSARGWLAYYEQYF. In nucleotides, the CDR3 is TGCAGTGCTAGAGGGTGGCTAGCGTACTACGAGCAGTACTTC.

This clonotype was counted at least ten times. The chain carries TRBV5-6 and TRBJ1-3; no definite D call. Germline CDR1 is SGHDT and CDR2 is YYEEEE. This CDR3 region has 16 residues. The V gene lost 4 bases and the J gene lost 0 bases, with 14 bases spanning the gap. CDR3 bases: TGTGCCAGCAGCCCCTCCGGACGGGACTCTGGAAACACCATATATTTT. This translates into CASSPSGRDSGNTIYF.

The V and J genes are TRBV7-2 and TRBJ2-2, with 12 bases fitting TRBD2. Germline trimming cut 5 bases from V and 4 bases from J; bases unmatched to any gene: 14. The germline V gene has CDR1 SGHTA and CDR2 FQGNSA. CDR3 length equals 19 residues. The CDR3 coding sequence is TGTGCCAGCAGCCCCCAACGGAGACTAGCGGGAGTGGTCACCGGGGAGCTGTTTTTT. It translates to CASSPQRRLAGVVTGELFF.

A note on this clonotype: One end of the junction does not line up with germline, which may come from a read error. CDR3 residues: CASKAGEEKLVF. CDR3 nucleotides: TGTGCCAGCAAGGCAGGGGAGGAAAAACTGGTTTTT. The J gene is TRBJ1-4, the V gene TRBV6-1, with D tentatively TRBD1 (6 bases). The CDR3 consists of 12 residues. Germline V gene lookup returns CDR1 MNHNS and CDR2 SASEGT.

This clonotype was observed at least ten times. V usage is TRBV7-9 and J usage is TRBJ2-5, with no clear D. Per the germline V gene, CDR1 is SEHNR and CDR2 is FQNEAQ (reference sequence). V gave up 4 bases and J gave up 5 bases, with 8 bases separating them. The CDR3 consists of 12 residues. As DNA, the CDR3 is TGTGCCAGCAGCTACACAACGGAGACCCAGTACTTC. This codes for CASSYTTETQYF. The full variable domain, with the rest looked up from reference TRBV7-9 and TRBJ2-5, is DTGVSQNPRHKITKRGQNVTFRCDPISEHNRLYWYRQTLGQGPEFLTYFQNEAQLEKSRLLSDRFSAERPKGSFSTLEIQRTEQGDSAMYLCASSYTTETQYFGPGTRLLVL.

V and J are TRBV20-1 and TRBJ1-6; 9 bases line up with TRBD1. This CDR3 region has 15 residues. Germline CDR1 and CDR2: DFQATT and SNEGSKA (reference sequence). Losses at the gene ends were 5 bases for V and 5 bases for J; bases not matched to a gene: 7. The DNA for the CDR3 is TGCAGTGCTCCCAAGTGGACAGGGGATAATTCACCCCTCCACTTT. Amino acids: CSAPKWTGDNSPLHF.